Listed here is a single T cell receptor (beta chain). This entry comes from a study of T cell responses to AZD1222 COVID-19 vaccine. TCRdb's copy holds only in-frame clones and misses some; the assay was immunoSEQ multiplex PCR. The sample has fewer than 65,000 clones, 89% seen once. The V gene end was trimmed by 4 bases and the J gene end by 0 bases; junction bases not matched to a gene: 2. CDR1 and CDR2 from the germline V gene are LNHNV and YYDKDF (reference sequence). This CDR3 is 16 amino acids long. Here the sequenced sample was peripheral blood, taken 28 days after the second AZD1222 dose. This sequence joins TRBV15 and TRBJ2-6, with 8 positions matching TRBD1. The sequence was obtained from an adult who received the AZD1222 COVID-19 vaccine. CDR3 DNA sequence: TGTGCCACCAGCACAGGGGGCACCTCTGGGGCCAACGTCCTGACTTTC. Amino acid sequence: CATSTGGTSGANVLTF.